The sequence of this T cell receptor (beta chain) was determined in a study of shared clonotypes between healthy human individuals. As regards this clone: Its cognate antigen is unknown.

This table comes from immunoSEQ multiplex PCR, and its TCRdb copy is limited to in-frame clones, with some not included. The table shows 1,100,000 or so clones, with 70% to 80% occurring only once. Study-wide findings and caveats: It was the non-shared clonotypes that had lower generation probabilities than clonotypes shared by all four donors.

The germline V gene encodes CDR1 SEHNR and CDR2 FQNEAQ (reference sequence). Trimming removed 1 base from V and 6 bases from J; junction bases left unmatched: 9. The CDR3 is 16 amino acids. The chain joins TRBV7-9 to TRBJ1-2; 9 bases match TRBD1. The specimen sequenced was memory CD4+ T cells from PBMCs. This sample's subset: CD45RA-negative fraction. This sequence was found in a man between 18 and 35 years old in good health. Some clones in this sample may be carry-over from other donors' samples. In DNA, the CDR3 is TGTGCCAGCAGCTTAGTTGCAGGGACAGGGCTACATGGCTACACCTTC. Translated, it gives CASSLVAGTGLHGYTF.